This passage covers 11 T cell receptor beta chains from one sample sequenced in a study of type 1 regulatory T cells. TCRdb fed the reads into MiXCR, producing one record per CDR3 protein. The profile shows tens of thousands of distinct CDR3 sequences, around 21% of them singletons. Findings and caveats of the study: Compared with non-type 1 regulatory T cells, type 1 regulatory T cells showed a more restricted TCR repertoire.

Their recognized antigens are unknown. Sequencing input: cultured type 1 regulatory T (Tr1) cells, either the whole culture or a sorted fraction (not recorded which). The origin of the receptors is a human donor in good health.

This clonotype has a handful of counts. The chain couples TRBV5-1 to TRBJ2-7, with a tentative D call TRBD2 (5 bases). CDR3 length equals 14 residues. Germline-derived CDR1 and CDR2 are SGHRS and YFSETQ. V dropped 5 bases and J dropped 5 bases, with 17 bases sitting between them. The CDR3 region is CASSDSEGTDEQYF. In DNA, the CDR3 is TGCGCCAGCAGTGATAGTGAGGGCACCGACGAGCAGTACTTC.

This clonotype has just a few counts. The chain links TRBV28 to TRBJ2-7; D is uncertain. The CDR3 contains 12 residues. Germline V CDR1 and CDR2: MDHEN, SYDVKM. V lost 6 bases and J lost 3, with 9 bases in between. CDR3 coding DNA: TGTGCCAGCAGGACGACCAGCTACGAGCAGTACTTC. It is translated as CASRTTSYEQYF.

This clonotype appeared a few times. The chain joins TRBV30 to TRBJ2-7; the match to TRBD2 covers 7 bases. Germline V gene data show CDR1 as GTSNPN and CDR2 as SVGIG (reference sequence). The J segment lost 2 bases and the V segment lost 2 bases, leaving 3 bases of the junction unmatched. The CDR3 extends over 13 amino acids. The CDR3 spells CAWSSGLAYEQYF. DNA of the CDR3: TGTGCCTGGAGTTCTGGACTAGCCTACGAGCAGTACTTC.

This clonotype came up a few times. The CDR3 sequence is CASSHGDRKYEQYF. DNA of the CDR3: TGCGCCAGCAGCCACGGGGACAGAAAATACGAGCAGTACTTC. The chain links TRBV5-1 to TRBJ2-7; TRBD1 aligns across 7 bases. V lost 4 bases and J lost 4; bases outside the gene matches: 8. This CDR3 has 14 amino acids. Germline assignment: CDR1 SGHRS and CDR2 YFSETQ. Drawing the rest from reference TRBV5-1 and TRBJ2-7, the complete variable domain is KAGVTQTPRYLIKTRGQQVTLSCSPISGHRSVSWYQQTPGQGLQFLFEYFSETQRNKGNFPGRFSGRQFSNSRSEMNVSTLELGDSALYLCASSHGDRKYEQYFGPGTRLTVT.

In its sample, this clonotype was seen a few times. This rearrangement joins TRBV20-1 to TRBJ2-5; D is ambiguous. Looked up from germline, CDR1 is DFQATT and CDR2 is SNEGSKA (reference sequence). The V end was cut by 0 bases, the J end by 1 base, with 18 bases between. This CDR3 has 17 residues. The CDR3 is CSARDRWAPGFQETQYF. The CDR3 bases are TGCAGTGCTAGAGATAGGTGGGCTCCCGGCTTCCAAGAGACCCAGTACTTC.

This clonotype turned up a few times. This chain connects TRBV5-6 to TRBJ2-3; 14 positions agree with TRBD2. Germline V gene sequence: CDR1 SGHDT, CDR2 YYEEEE. V dropped 6 bases and J dropped 4; count of bases not matched to a gene: 4. The CDR3 contains 15 residues. CDR3 DNA sequence: TGTGCCAGCAACCCGGGACTAGCGGGAGCAGATACGCAGTATTTT. It is translated as CASNPGLAGADTQYF.

The chain links TRBV5-1 to TRBJ2-2; weak D call: TRBD2 (6 bases). CDR3 length equals 16 residues. Germline V gene lookup returns CDR1 SGHRS and CDR2 YFSETQ. V was clipped by 1 base and J by 0 bases, with 10 bases between them. The CDR3 coding sequence is TGCGCCAGCAGCTTGAGCGGCGGGGCGAACACCGGGGAGCTGTTTTTT. Protein product: CASSLSGGANTGELFF.

This clonotype has at least ten counts. This chain connects TRBV12-3 or TRBV12-4 to TRBJ1-4; TRBD1 is a possible D gene (6 bases). Between the trimmed V and J ends, which lost 3 bases and 10 bases, there was a span of 21 bases. The CDR3 sequence is 16 residues long. CDR3 region: CASSFISGTPSAKLFF. The CDR3 DNA follows: TGTGCCAGCAGTTTTATTAGCGGGACACCGTCGGCAAAACTGTTTTTT.

This clonotype was counted between two and nine times. The V gene is TRBV20-1, the J gene TRBJ2-7; 7 nucleotides agree with TRBD2. Germline V gives CDR1 DFQATT, CDR2 SNEGSKA (reference sequence). Unmatched junction bases numbered 7, after V lost 3 bases and J lost 2 bases. The CDR3 extends over 14 amino acids. The CDR3 is CSASLAGAPYEQYF. As DNA, the CDR3 is TGCAGTGCTAGTTTGGCGGGAGCGCCCTACGAGCAGTACTTC.

In this sample, this clonotype turned up a few times. This rearrangement joins TRBV5-1 to TRBJ2-5; possibly TRBD1 for D (5 bases). The V gene lost 9 bases and the J gene lost 6 bases, with 15 bases spanning the gap. Per germline, CDR1 SGHRS and CDR2 YFSETQ. This CDR3 comprises 12 residues. The CDR3 DNA reads TGCGCCACCTCAGACAGCGCGCAGACCCAGTACTTC. Amino acids: CATSDSAQTQYF.

This chain joins TRBV20-1 and TRBJ2-1, with 8 bases matching TRBD2. Losses at the gene ends were 4 bases for V and 5 bases for J; bases not matched to a gene: 4. Germline V gene data show CDR1 as DFQATT and CDR2 as SNEGSKA (reference sequence). This CDR3 has 13 amino acids. The CDR3 is CSAILAVHNEQFF. CDR3 DNA: TGCAGTGCTATACTAGCGGTGCACAATGAGCAGTTCTTC.